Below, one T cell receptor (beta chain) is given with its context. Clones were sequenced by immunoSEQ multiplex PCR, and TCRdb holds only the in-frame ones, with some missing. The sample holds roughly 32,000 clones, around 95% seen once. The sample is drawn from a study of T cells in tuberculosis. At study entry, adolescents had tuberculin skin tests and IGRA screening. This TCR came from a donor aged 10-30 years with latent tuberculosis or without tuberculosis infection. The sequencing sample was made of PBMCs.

The CDR3 here is CASSVNQGAPGSETQYF. The CDR3 DNA reads as TGCGCCAGCAGCGTAAATCAGGGGGCGCCGGGGTCGGAGACCCAGTACTTC. The rearrangement joins TRBV4-1 to TRBJ2-5, with 8 bases identical to TRBD1. After removal of 5 bases from V and 5 bases from J, the junction contained 16 bases not matched to a gene. CDR1 is MGHRA, CDR2 YSYEKL, per germline. The CDR3 is 17 amino acids.